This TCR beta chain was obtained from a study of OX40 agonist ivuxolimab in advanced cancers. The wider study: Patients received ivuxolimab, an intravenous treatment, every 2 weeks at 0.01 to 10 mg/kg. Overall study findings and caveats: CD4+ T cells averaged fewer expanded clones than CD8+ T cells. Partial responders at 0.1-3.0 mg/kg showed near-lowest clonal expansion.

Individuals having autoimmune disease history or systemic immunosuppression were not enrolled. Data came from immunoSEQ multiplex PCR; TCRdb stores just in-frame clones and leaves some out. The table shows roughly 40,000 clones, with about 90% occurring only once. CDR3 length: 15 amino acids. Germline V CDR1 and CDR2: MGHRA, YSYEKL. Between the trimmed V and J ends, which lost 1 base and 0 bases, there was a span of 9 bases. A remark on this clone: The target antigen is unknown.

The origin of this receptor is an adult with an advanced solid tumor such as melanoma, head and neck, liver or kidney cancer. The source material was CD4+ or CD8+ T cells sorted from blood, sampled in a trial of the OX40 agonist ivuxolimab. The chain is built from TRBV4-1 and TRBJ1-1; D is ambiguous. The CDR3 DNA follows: TGCGCCAGCAGCCAAGTTAACGAACTGAACACTGAAGCTTTCTTT. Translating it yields CASSQVNELNTEAFF.